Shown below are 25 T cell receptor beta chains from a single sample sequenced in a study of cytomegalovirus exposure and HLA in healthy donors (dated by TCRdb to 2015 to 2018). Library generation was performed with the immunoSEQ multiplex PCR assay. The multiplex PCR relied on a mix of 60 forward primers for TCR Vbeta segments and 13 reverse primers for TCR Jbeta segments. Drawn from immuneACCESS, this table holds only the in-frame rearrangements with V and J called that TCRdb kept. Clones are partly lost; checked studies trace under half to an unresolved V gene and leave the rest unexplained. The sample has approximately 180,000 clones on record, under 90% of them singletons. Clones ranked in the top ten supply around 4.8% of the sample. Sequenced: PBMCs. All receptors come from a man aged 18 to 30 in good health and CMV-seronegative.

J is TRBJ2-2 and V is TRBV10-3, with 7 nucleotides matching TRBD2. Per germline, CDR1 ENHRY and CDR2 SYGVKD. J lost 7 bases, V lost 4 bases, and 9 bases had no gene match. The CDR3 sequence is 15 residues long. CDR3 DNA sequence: TGTGCCATCAGTGGTGGACTAGATGTTGGCGGGGAGCTGTTTTTT. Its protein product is CAISGGLDVGGELFF.

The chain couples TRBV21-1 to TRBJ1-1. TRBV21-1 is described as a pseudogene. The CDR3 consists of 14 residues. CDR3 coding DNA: TGTGCCAGCAGCAGGGGACTCCTGAACACTGAAGCTTTCTTT. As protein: CASSRGLLNTEAFF.

The CDR3 nucleotides are TGTGCCAGCAAGGGACAGGGGTTTAATTCACCCCTCCACTTT. Residues: CASKGQGFNSPLHF. The V call is TRBV2, the J call TRBJ1-6; 10 positions match TRBD1. After removal of 7 bases from V and 6 bases from J, the junction contained 3 bases not matched to a gene. The length of the CDR3 is 14 residues. Germline values: CDR1 SNHLY, CDR2 FYNNEI.

In DNA form, the CDR3 reads TGTGCTAGTGCCGTGACCGGGGAGCTGTTTTTT. This encodes CASAVTGELFF. The chain links TRBV12-5 to TRBJ2-2, with D unresolved. This CDR3 spans 11 amino acids. V was shortened by 7 bases and J by 5 bases, with 5 bases between the two germline ends. Germline CDR1 reads LGHNT; CDR2 reads FRNRAP.

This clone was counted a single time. CDR3 nucleotide sequence: TGTGCCAGCAGCGGGATCGGACTAGTCTCCTACGAGCAGTACTTC. It codes for CASSGIGLVSYEQYF. This chain connects TRBV7-9 to TRBJ2-7; 7 nucleotides align to TRBD2. Germline CDR1 reads SEHNR; CDR2 reads FQNEAQ (reference sequence). With V trimmed by 5 bases and J by 0 bases, 7 bases remained unmatched. The CDR3 contains 15 residues.

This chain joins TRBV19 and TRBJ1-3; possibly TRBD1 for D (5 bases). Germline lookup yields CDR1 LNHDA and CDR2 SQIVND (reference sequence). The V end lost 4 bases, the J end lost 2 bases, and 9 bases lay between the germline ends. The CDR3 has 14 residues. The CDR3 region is CASSTQATGNTIYF. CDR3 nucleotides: TGTGCCAGTAGTACACAGGCTACTGGAAACACCATATATTTT.

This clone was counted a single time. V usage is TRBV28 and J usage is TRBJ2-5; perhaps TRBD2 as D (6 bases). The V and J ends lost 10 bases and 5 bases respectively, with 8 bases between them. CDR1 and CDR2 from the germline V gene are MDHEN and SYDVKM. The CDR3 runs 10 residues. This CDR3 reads CATRGETQYF. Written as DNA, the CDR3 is TGTGCCACCCGGGGGGAGACCCAGTACTTC.

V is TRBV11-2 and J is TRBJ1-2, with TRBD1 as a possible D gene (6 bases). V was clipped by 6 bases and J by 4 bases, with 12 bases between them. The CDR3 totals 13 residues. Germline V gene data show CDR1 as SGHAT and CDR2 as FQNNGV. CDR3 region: CASSPGVPYGYTF. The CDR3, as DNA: TGTGCCAGCAGTCCAGGGGTTCCCTATGGCTACACCTTC.

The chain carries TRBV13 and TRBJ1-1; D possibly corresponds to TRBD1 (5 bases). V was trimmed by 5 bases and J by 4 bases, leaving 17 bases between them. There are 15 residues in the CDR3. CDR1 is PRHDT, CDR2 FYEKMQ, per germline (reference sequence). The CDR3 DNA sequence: TGTGCCAGCAGCGCTACCCCGGGGGTATCCACTGAAGCTTTCTTT. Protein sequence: CASSATPGVSTEAFF.

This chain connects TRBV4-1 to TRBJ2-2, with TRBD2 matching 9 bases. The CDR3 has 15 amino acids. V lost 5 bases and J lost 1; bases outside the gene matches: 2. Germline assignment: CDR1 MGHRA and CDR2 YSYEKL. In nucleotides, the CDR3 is TGCGCCAGCAGCAAGACTAGCGGGAACACCGGGGAGCTGTTTTTT. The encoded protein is CASSKTSGNTGELFF.

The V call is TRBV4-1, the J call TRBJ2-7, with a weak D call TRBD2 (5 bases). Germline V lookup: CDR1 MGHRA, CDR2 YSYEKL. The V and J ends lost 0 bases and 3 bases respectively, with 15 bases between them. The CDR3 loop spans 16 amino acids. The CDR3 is CASSQDVTGMGYEQYF. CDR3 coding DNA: TGCGCCAGCAGCCAAGATGTTACGGGAATGGGCTACGAGCAGTACTTC.

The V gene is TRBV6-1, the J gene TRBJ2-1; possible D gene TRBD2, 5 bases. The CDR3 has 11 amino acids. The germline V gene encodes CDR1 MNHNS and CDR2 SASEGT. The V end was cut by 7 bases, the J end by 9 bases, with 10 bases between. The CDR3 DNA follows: TGTGCCAGCAACGGGATTGGTGAGCAGTTCTTC. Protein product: CASNGIGEQFF.

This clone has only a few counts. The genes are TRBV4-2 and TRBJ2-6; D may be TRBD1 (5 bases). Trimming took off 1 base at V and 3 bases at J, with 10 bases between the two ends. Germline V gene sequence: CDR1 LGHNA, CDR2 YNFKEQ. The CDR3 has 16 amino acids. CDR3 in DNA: TGTGCCAGCAGCCAAGGGGCCAGGGTTGGGGCCAACGTCCTGACTTTC. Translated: CASSQGARVGANVLTF.

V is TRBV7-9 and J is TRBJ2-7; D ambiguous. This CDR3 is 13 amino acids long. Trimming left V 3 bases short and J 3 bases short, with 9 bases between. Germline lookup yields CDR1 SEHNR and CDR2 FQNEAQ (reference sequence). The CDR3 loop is CASSFLVSYEQYF. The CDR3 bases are TGTGCCAGCAGCTTCTTGGTTAGCTACGAGCAGTACTTC.

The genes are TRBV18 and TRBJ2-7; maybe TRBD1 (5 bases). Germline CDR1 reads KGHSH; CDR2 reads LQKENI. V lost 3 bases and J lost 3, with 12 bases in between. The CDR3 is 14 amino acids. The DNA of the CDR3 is TGTGCCAGCTCACCTCCCTACGACAGCTACGAGCAGTACTTC. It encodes CASSPPYDSYEQYF.

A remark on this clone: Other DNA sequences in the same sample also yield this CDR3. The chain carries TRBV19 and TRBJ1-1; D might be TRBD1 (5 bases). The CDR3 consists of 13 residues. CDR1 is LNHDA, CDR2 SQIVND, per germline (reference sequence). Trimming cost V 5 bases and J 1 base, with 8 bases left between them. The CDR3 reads CASSPTGNTEAFF. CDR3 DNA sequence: TGTGCCAGTAGTCCAACAGGGAACACTGAAGCTTTCTTT.

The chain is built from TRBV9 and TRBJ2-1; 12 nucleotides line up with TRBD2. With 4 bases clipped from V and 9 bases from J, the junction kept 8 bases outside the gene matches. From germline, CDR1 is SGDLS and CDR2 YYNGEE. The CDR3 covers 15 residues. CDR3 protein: CASSTRLAGDSEQFF. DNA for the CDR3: TGTGCCAGCAGCACCAGACTAGCGGGAGACAGTGAGCAGTTCTTC.

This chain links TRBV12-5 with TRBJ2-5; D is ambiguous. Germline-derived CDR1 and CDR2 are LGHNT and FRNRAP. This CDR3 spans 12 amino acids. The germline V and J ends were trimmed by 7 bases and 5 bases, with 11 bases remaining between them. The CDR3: CASASSGETQYF. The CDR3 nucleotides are TGTGCTAGTGCCTCGTCCGGGGAGACCCAGTACTTC.

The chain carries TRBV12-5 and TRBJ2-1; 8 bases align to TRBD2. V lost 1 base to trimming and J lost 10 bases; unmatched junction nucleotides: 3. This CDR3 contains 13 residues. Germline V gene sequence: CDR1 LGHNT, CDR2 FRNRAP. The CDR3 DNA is TGTGCTAGTGGTTTGGATAGACTAGCGGAGCAGTTCTTC. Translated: CASGLDRLAEQFF.

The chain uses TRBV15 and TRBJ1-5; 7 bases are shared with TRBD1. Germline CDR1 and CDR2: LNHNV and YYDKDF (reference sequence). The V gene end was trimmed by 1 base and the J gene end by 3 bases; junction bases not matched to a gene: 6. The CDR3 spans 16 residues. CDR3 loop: CATSRVGGTVNQPQHF. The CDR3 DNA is TGTGCCACCAGCAGAGTGGGCGGGACAGTCAATCAGCCCCAGCATTTT.

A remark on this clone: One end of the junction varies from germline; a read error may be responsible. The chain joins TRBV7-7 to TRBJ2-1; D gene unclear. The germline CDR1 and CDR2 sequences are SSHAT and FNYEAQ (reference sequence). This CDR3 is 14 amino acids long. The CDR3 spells CASSLAEVSNEQFF. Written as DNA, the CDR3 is TGTGCTAGCAGCTTAGCAGAGGTGTCCAATGAGCAGTTCTTC. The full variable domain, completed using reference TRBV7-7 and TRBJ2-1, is GAGVSQSPRYKVTKRGQDVTLRCDPISSHATLYWYQQALGQGPEFLTYFNYEAQPDKSGLPSDRFSAERPEGSISTLTIQRTEQRDSAMYRCASSLAEVSNEQFFGPGTRLTVL.

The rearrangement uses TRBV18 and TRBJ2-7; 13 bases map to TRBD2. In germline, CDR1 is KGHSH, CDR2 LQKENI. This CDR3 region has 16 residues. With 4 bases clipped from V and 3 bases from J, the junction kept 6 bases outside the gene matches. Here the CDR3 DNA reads TGTGCCAGCTCACAAACTAGCGGGGGGGCGGTCTACGAGCAGTACTTC. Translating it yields CASSQTSGGAVYEQYF.

The CDR3 sequence: CASSGGDSLGNEQFF. The DNA for the CDR3 is TGTGCCAGCTCTGGAGGGGACTCCCTTGGCAATGAGCAGTTCTTC. The chain is built from TRBV5-4 and TRBJ2-1, with D perhaps TRBD2 (6 bases). The V end was cut by 7 bases, the J end by 6 bases, with 20 bases between. Germline values: CDR1 SGHNT, CDR2 YYREEE (reference sequence). The CDR3 spans 15 residues.

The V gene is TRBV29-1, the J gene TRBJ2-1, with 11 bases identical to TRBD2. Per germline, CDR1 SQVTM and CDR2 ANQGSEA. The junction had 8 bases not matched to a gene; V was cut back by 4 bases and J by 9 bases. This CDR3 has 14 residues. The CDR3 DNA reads TGCAGCGTTGGGCCTAGCGGGGGGTGGGGTGAGCAGTTCTTC. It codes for CSVGPSGGWGEQFF.

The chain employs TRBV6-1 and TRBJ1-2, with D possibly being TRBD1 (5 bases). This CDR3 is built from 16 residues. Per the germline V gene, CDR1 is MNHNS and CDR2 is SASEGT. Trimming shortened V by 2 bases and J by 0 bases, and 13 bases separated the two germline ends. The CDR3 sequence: CASSEIGGYANYGYTF. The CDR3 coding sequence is TGTGCCAGCAGTGAAATTGGGGGGTACGCTAACTATGGCTACACCTTC.